This T cell receptor beta chain emerged from a study of metastatic and nonmetastatic thyroid tumors. In the study overall: Thyroid patients, malignant and benign, had repertoires compared across blood and tumor or nodule tissue. General observations from the study: Malignant thyroid tumors reportedly had TCR beta diversity that was significantly higher than in benign nodules, in blood and tumor.

Thyroid surgery took place with no prior treatment in any patient. Original methodology: Researchers built a distant-metastasis classifier for papillary thyroid cancer that drew on CDR3 differences across clinicopathological groups. MiXCR was used by TCRdb to re-call the PCR reads. The V and J calls, along with clone size, are taken from TCRdb and not from the paper's own processing. The profile shows some 35,000 clones, about a third of them singletons. As to this clone: Its antigen is still unknown.

Germline-derived CDR1 and CDR2 are MDHEN and SYDVKM. There are 13 residues in the CDR3. V gave up 2 bases and J gave up 9 bases, with 13 bases separating them. The rearrangement uses TRBV28 and TRBJ1-2; no firm D call. The sequence derives from a female donor with papillary thyroid cancer or a benign thyroid nodule (not recorded which). Some clones in this sample may be carry-over from other donors' samples. Sequenced material: tumor tissue. In DNA form, the CDR3 reads TGTGCCAGCAGTTTAAGAGAAGACCGAAGCTACACCTTC. Protein sequence: CASSLREDRSYTF.